Below are 30 T cell receptor beta chains sequenced from a single sample in a study of shared clonotypes between healthy human individuals. Profiling relied on immunoSEQ multiplex PCR, and the TCRdb table lists in-frame clones only, not all of them. The sample has under 700,000 clones, approximately 95% seen once. The naive CD8 population came from CD45RO-negative cells selected for CCR7, without terminally differentiated effector memory CD45RA+ cells. What was sequenced was naive CD8+ T cells sorted from blood. Receptors were obtained from a woman younger than 45 in good health.

This chain links TRBV13 with TRBJ1-1; D unresolved. The CDR3 has 14 amino acids. V dropped 4 bases and J dropped 1 base, with 10 bases sitting between them. CDR1 is PRHDT and CDR2 is FYEKMQ in the germline V gene (reference sequence). CDR3: CASSYKHPNTEAFF. DNA for the CDR3: TGTGCCAGCAGCTATAAACATCCGAACACTGAAGCTTTCTTT.

With respect to this clone: The junction and the germline gene differ at one end; a read error may be behind it. This chain links TRBV27 with TRBJ2-4, with D hard to call. The CDR3 is made up of 14 amino acids. Germline V lookup: CDR1 MNHEY, CDR2 SMNVEV (reference sequence). The CDR3 sequence: CASSLQPRTAILDF. The DNA for the CDR3 is TGTGCCAGCAGTTTACAGCCCCGGACGGCCATCCTGGACTTC.

A single count supports this clone. The rearrangement uses TRBV27 and TRBJ1-1, with unresolved D. The V gene's germline CDR1 is MNHEY and CDR2 SMNVEV (reference sequence). V lost 6 bases, J lost 4 bases, and 12 bases lay in between. The CDR3 has 13 residues. The chain's CDR3 is CASRGSWGTEAFF. In DNA form, the CDR3 reads TGTGCCAGCAGGGGATCGTGGGGCACTGAAGCTTTCTTT.

This clone was picked up one time. V gene TRBV5-1 combines with J gene TRBJ2-1; 12 bases line up with TRBD2. In germline, CDR1 is SGHRS, CDR2 YFSETQ. The CDR3 has 15 amino acids. Trimming cost V 0 bases and J 7 bases; bases outside gene matches: 2. The chain's CDR3 is CASSLVGTSGNEQFF. In nucleotides, the CDR3 is TGCGCCAGCAGCTTGGTGGGGACTAGCGGGAATGAGCAGTTCTTC.

The rearrangement uses TRBV7-2 and TRBJ2-7; 7 bases line up with TRBD1. The J segment lost 7 bases and the V segment lost 6 bases, leaving 9 bases of the junction unmatched. Germline values: CDR1 SGHTA, CDR2 FQGNSA. The CDR3 extends over 13 amino acids. DNA for the CDR3: TGTGCCAGCAGTCCCGGGACAGTCAATGAGCAGTACTTC. As protein: CASSPGTVNEQYF. The variable domain in full, completed from reference TRBV7-2 and TRBJ2-7, reads GAGVSQSPSNKVTEKGKDVELRCDPISGHTALYWYRQSLGQGLEFLIYFQGNSAPDKSGLPSDRFSAERTGGSVSTLTIQRTQQEDSAVYLCASSPGTVNEQYFGPGTRLTVT.

This chain uses TRBV27 with TRBJ2-1; 7 nucleotides agree with TRBD1. In germline, CDR1 is MNHEY, CDR2 SMNVEV (reference sequence). V shed 3 bases and J 7 bases; nucleotides not matched to a gene: 3. The CDR3 is 13 residues long. The CDR3 bases are TGTGCCAGCAGTTTCCCGACAGGGAATGAGCAGTTCTTC. Translation: CASSFPTGNEQFF.

Note on this clone: The same CDR3 can be traced to other DNA sequences in this sample. The chain uses TRBV29-1 and TRBJ2-3; D gene ambiguous. The CDR3 loop spans 10 amino acids. Per germline, CDR1 SQVTM and CDR2 ANQGSEA. V shed 4 bases and J shed 6 bases, with 5 bases lying between them. The CDR3 sequence: CSVVSDTQYF. CDR3 nucleotides: TGCAGCGTTGTATCCGATACGCAGTATTTT.

The chain couples TRBV28 to TRBJ1-2; 7 nucleotides match TRBD1. The CDR3 totals 15 residues. Per germline, CDR1 MDHEN and CDR2 SYDVKM. Trimming at V came to 2 bases and at J to 3 bases, leaving 6 bases not matched to a gene. In nucleotides, the CDR3 is TGTGCCAGCAGTTTAAGCCCGCAGGGGGACTATGGCTACACCTTC. Translated: CASSLSPQGDYGYTF.

This chain connects TRBV4-1 to TRBJ1-1, with TRBD1 as a possible D gene (6 bases). In germline, CDR1 is MGHRA, CDR2 YSYEKL. This CDR3 is built from 14 residues. V lost 4 bases and J 6 bases, leaving 15 bases between the germline ends. The DNA for the CDR3 is TGCGCCAGCAGCCGGAGGGGGGGCACCGCTGAAGCTTTCTTT. It specifies CASSRRGGTAEAFF.

The chain carries TRBV4-2 and TRBJ1-5, with 7 bases lining up with TRBD1. Losses at the gene ends were 0 bases for V and 6 bases for J; bases not matched to a gene: 8. The CDR3 has 16 residues. Germline loops: CDR1 LGHNA, CDR2 YNFKEQ. CDR3 sequence reads: CASSQERQGNSQPQHF. The CDR3 DNA is TGTGCCAGCAGCCAAGAAAGACAGGGTAACAGTCAGCCCCAGCATTTT.

The chain links TRBV7-9 to TRBJ1-5, with D tentatively TRBD1 (5 bases). The CDR3 extends over 14 amino acids. Trimming left V 3 bases short and J 11 bases short, with 17 bases between. Germline loops: CDR1 SEHNR, CDR2 FQNEAQ (reference sequence). The CDR3 protein is CASSFGTDIRAQHF. CDR3 bases: TGTGCCAGCAGCTTCGGGACGGACATCAGGGCCCAGCATTTT. Supplemented by reference TRBV7-9 and TRBJ1-5, the full variable domain reads DTGVSQNPRHKITKRGQNVTFRCDPISEHNRLYWYRQTLGQGPEFLTYFQNEAQLEKSRLLSDRFSAERPKGSFSTLEIQRTEQGDSAMYLCASSFGTDIRAQHFGDGTRLSIL.

Concerning this clone itself: The same CDR3 can be traced to other DNA sequences in this sample. J is TRBJ1-1 and V is TRBV27; 7 bases match TRBD1. The J segment lost 4 bases and the V segment lost 5 bases, leaving 7 bases of the junction unmatched. The CDR3 is 14 residues long. CDR1 is MNHEY and CDR2 is SMNVEV in the germline V gene (reference sequence). CDR3 sequence reads: CASSLRQGGTEAFF. In nucleotides, the CDR3 is TGTGCCAGCAGTCTTCGACAGGGAGGCACTGAAGCTTTCTTT.

V is TRBV28 and J is TRBJ2-1; TRBD2 matches 12 bases. Germline V gene lookup returns CDR1 MDHEN and CDR2 SYDVKM. After removal of 2 bases from V and 10 bases from J, the junction contained 6 bases not matched to a gene. This CDR3 has 15 amino acids. The CDR3 protein is CASSLRTSGNLEQFF. The DNA of the CDR3 is TGTGCCAGCAGTTTAAGGACTAGCGGGAACTTAGAGCAGTTCTTC.

The chain joins TRBV30 to TRBJ1-2; D is perhaps TRBD1 (5 bases). Germline CDR1 and CDR2: GTSNPN and SVGIG (reference sequence). V lost 6 bases and J 6 bases, leaving 14 bases between the germline ends. This CDR3 region has 12 residues. CDR3: CACYHRIDGYTF. The CDR3 bases are TGTGCCTGTTACCACAGGATCGATGGCTACACCTTC.

This chain joins TRBV5-1 and TRBJ1-2, with TRBD1 matching 7 bases. The CDR3 is made up of 22 amino acids. The V and J ends lost 0 bases and 6 bases, in that order; junction bases with no gene match: 29. Germline-derived CDR1 and CDR2 are SGHRS and YFSETQ. Here the CDR3 reads CASSLVSSRDGGPKKGADGYTF. In DNA form, the CDR3 reads TGCGCCAGCAGCTTGGTTTCTTCCCGTGACGGTGGCCCAAAAAAGGGGGCGGATGGCTACACCTTC.

This sequence joins TRBV25-1 and TRBJ1-5; D is uncertain. Germline CDR1 reads MGHDK; CDR2 reads SYGVNS. This CDR3 is 13 amino acids long. Trimming took 2 bases from V and 3 from J, leaving 5 bases between them. The CDR3 bases are TGTGCCAGCAGTGAAACCCCCAATCAGCCCCAGCATTTT. This codes for CASSETPNQPQHF.

V and J are TRBV9 and TRBJ1-1; D is ambiguous. The germline V gene has CDR1 SGDLS and CDR2 YYNGEE. The V gene lost 0 bases and the J gene lost 1 base, with 7 bases spanning the gap. CDR3 length: 14 amino acids. CDR3 loop: CASSVGRRNTEAFF. For the CDR3, the DNA is TGTGCCAGCAGCGTAGGAAGGAGGAACACTGAAGCTTTCTTT.

The CDR3 loop is CTSSQFCRRNQAKNIQYF. The CDR3 nucleotides are TGCACCAGCAGCCAATTTTGTCGGCGGAATCAAGCCAAAAACATTCAGTACTTC. The J gene is TRBJ2-4, the V gene TRBV1; the D call in the table, TRBD2, was not verified against the DNA. TRBV1 is described as a pseudogene. CDR3 length: 18 residues.

This chain connects TRBV28 to TRBJ2-1; D is unclear. The CDR3 has 12 residues. V was trimmed by 6 bases and J by 7 bases, leaving 10 bases between them. Germline V gene sequence: CDR1 MDHEN, CDR2 SYDVKM. In DNA form, the CDR3 reads TGTGCCAGCAGGTCAACTAAAAATGAGCAGTTCTTC. It is translated as CASRSTKNEQFF.

This clone was detected once. The chain recombines TRBV2 with TRBJ2-7, with D possibly being TRBD2 (6 bases). V lost 6 bases to trimming and J lost 12 bases, with 18 bases between them. Germline V gene lookup returns CDR1 SNHLY and CDR2 FYNNEI. The CDR3 contains 12 residues. The CDR3 DNA follows: TGTGCCAGCAGCCCGGGACTCCTACCCCGGTACTTC. Protein product: CASSPGLLPRYF.

The chain couples TRBV4-1 to TRBJ2-2, with TRBD2 matching 12 bases. The CDR3 is made up of 15 amino acids. The germline gives CDR1 MGHRA, CDR2 YSYEKL. V was pared by 6 bases and J by 4 bases, with 3 bases of the junction left unmatched. CDR3 amino acids: CASSGLAGSTGELFF. For the CDR3, the DNA is TGCGCCAGCAGTGGACTAGCGGGATCCACCGGGGAGCTGTTTTTT.

The count of this clone is one. V usage is TRBV2 and J usage is TRBJ1-1, with a tentative D call TRBD1 (5 bases). In germline, CDR1 is SNHLY, CDR2 FYNNEI. This CDR3 spans 17 amino acids. V gave up 4 bases and J gave up 0 bases, with 18 bases separating them. The CDR3: CASSVQEGLIMNTEAFF. The CDR3, as DNA: TGTGCCAGCAGTGTCCAGGAGGGACTTATTATGAACACTGAAGCTTTCTTT.

The gene calls are TRBV11-1 and TRBJ2-2, with a possible D match to TRBD1 (5 bases). The CDR3 covers 18 residues. CDR1 and CDR2 (germline): SGHAT, FQDESV (reference sequence). V was pared by 1 base and J by 6 bases, with 21 bases between. The CDR3 DNA is TGTGCCAGCAGCTTAGGGACACTCGATTTACTAAGGTCCGGGGAGCTGTTTTTT. Protein sequence: CASSLGTLDLLRSGELFF. The whole variable domain, filled in from reference TRBV11-1 and TRBJ2-2, reads EAEVAQSPRYKITEKSQAVAFWCDPISGHATLYWYRQILGQGPELLVQFQDESVVDDSQLPKDRFSAERLKGVDSTLKIQPAELGDSAMYLCASSLGTLDLLRSGELFFGEGSRLTVL.

V usage is TRBV5-1 and J usage is TRBJ2-7; 11 bases map to TRBD1. V was pared by 0 bases and J by 4 bases, with 3 bases of the junction left unmatched. The V gene's germline CDR1 is SGHRS and CDR2 YFSETQ. This CDR3 has 15 amino acids. CDR3 nucleotides: TGCGCCAGCAGCTTGGCGGGACAGGGGGGGTACGAGCAGTACTTC. Protein: CASSLAGQGGYEQYF.

This rearrangement joins TRBV28 to TRBJ1-5, with D hard to call. Germline lookup yields CDR1 MDHEN and CDR2 SYDVKM. With 7 bases removed from V and 7 bases from J, the gap between germline ends came to 17 bases. CDR3 length: 14 residues. The CDR3 region is CASISFWAGQPQHF. CDR3 bases: TGTGCCAGCATTTCCTTTTGGGCAGGACAGCCCCAGCATTTT.

The chain employs TRBV5-4 and TRBJ1-5; 8 bases align to TRBD1. The CDR3 covers 13 residues. Germline values: CDR1 SGHNT, CDR2 YYREEE (reference sequence). With 4 bases clipped from V and 6 bases from J, the junction kept 3 bases outside the gene matches. The CDR3 DNA reads TGTGCCAGCAGCAAGGACAGGGCTCAGCCCCAGCATTTT. Protein sequence: CASSKDRAQPQHF.

This clone occurred once. The V gene is TRBV6-6, the J gene TRBJ2-5; 9 positions match TRBD2. This CDR3 spans 14 amino acids. CDR1 MNHNY and CDR2 SVGAGI come from the germline V gene (reference sequence). Trimming removed 6 bases from V and 4 bases from J; junction bases left unmatched: 6. The CDR3 region is CASSIAGESETQYF. The CDR3 DNA reads as TGTGCCAGCAGCATAGCGGGAGAATCAGAGACCCAGTACTTC.

The chain recombines TRBV2 with TRBJ2-7; either TRBD1 or TRBD2 may supply D (6 bases each). The CDR3 totals 15 residues. V gave up 4 bases and J gave up 4 bases, with 17 bases separating them. Germline V lookup: CDR1 SNHLY, CDR2 FYNNEI. CDR3 loop: CASSAGGGAGYEQYF. The CDR3 DNA is TGTGCCAGCAGTGCTGGGGGCGGGGCCGGTTACGAGCAGTACTTC.

The V gene is TRBV13, the J gene TRBJ2-5, with TRBD2 identical over 8 bases. The germline V gene has CDR1 PRHDT and CDR2 FYEKMQ (reference sequence). The CDR3 consists of 13 residues. The J segment lost 4 bases and the V segment lost 2 bases, leaving 0 bases of the junction unmatched. The CDR3 region is CASSLSGRETQYF. The CDR3 region has the DNA TGTGCCAGCAGCTTAAGCGGGAGAGAGACCCAGTACTTC.

The chain combines TRBV4-1 with TRBJ2-1, with 10 nucleotides matching TRBD1. CDR3 length: 14 amino acids. V lost 4 bases, J lost 9 bases, and 6 bases stayed unmatched. Germline CDR1 and CDR2: MGHRA and YSYEKL. The CDR3 nucleotides read TGCGCCAGCAGCCGGTGGACAGGGGGAGTTGAGCAGTTCTTC. Amino acids: CASSRWTGGVEQFF.